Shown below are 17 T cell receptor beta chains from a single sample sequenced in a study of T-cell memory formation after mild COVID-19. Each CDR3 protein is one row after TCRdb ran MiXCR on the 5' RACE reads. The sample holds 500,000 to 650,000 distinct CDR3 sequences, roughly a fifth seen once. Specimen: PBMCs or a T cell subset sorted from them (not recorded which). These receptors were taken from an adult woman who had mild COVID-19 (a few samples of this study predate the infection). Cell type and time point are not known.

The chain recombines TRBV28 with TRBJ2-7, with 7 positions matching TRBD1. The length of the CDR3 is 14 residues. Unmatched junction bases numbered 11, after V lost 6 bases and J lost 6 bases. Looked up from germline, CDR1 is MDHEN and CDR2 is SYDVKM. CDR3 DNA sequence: TGTGCCAGCAGCCCCCCCGGGACAGCCGGCGAGCAGTACTTC. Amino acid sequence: CASSPPGTAGEQYF.

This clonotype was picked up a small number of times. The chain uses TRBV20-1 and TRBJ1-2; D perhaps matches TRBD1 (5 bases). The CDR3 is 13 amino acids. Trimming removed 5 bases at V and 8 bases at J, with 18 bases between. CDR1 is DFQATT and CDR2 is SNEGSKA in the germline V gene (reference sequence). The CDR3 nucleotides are TGCAGTGCTTCTTGGGACGCTTCTGAGGGCTACACCTTC. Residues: CSASWDASEGYTF.

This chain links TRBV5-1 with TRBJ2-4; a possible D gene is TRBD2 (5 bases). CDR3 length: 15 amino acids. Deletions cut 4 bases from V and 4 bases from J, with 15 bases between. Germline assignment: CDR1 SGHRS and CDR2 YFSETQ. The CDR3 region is CASSVNSGIKNIQYF. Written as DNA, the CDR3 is TGCGCCAGCAGCGTAAATTCCGGGATAAAAAACATTCAGTACTTC.

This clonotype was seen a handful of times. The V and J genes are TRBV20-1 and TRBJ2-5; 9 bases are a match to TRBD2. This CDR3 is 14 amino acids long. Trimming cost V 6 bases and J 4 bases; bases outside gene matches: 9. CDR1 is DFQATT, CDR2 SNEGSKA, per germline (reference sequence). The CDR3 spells CSAKLGLAVETQYF. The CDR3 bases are TGCAGTGCAAAACTGGGACTAGCAGTAGAGACCCAGTACTTC.

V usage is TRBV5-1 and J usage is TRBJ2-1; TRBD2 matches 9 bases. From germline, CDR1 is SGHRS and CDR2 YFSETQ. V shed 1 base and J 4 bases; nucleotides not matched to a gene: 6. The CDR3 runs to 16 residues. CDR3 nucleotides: TGCGCCAGCAGCTTGTTGACTAGCGGAAGGTACAATGAGCAGTTCTTC. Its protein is CASSLLTSGRYNEQFF.

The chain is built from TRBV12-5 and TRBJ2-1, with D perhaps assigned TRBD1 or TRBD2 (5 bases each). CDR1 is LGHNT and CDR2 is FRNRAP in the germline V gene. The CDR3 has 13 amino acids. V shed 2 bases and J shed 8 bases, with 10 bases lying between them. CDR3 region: CASGLLLGDEQFF. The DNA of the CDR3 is TGTGCTAGTGGTTTGTTGCTGGGGGATGAGCAGTTCTTC.

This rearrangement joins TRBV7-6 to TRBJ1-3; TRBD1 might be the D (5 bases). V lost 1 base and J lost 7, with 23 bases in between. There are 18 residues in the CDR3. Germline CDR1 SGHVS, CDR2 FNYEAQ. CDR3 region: CASSLEPQGTFRRNTIYF. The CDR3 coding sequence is TGTGCCAGCAGCTTAGAACCCCAGGGCACCTTTAGGAGGAACACCATATATTTT.

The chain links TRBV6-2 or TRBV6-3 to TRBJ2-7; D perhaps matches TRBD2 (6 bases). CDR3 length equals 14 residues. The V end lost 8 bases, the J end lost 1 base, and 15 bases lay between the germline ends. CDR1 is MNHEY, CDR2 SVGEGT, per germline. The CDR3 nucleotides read TGTGCCAGCGAAGGAGCGGGCGCGTCCTACGAGCAGTACTTC. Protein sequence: CASEGAGASYEQYF.

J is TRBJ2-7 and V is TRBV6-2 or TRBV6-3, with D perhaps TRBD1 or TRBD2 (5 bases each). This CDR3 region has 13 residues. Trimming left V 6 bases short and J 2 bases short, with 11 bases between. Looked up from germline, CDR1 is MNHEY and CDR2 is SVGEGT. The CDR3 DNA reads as TGTGCCAGCAGCGACCCGGGACCCTACGAGCAGTACTTC. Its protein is CASSDPGPYEQYF.

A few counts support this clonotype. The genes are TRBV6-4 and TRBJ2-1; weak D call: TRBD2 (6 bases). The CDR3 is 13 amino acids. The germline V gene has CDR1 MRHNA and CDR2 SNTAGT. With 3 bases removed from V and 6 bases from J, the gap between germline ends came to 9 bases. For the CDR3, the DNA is TGTGCCAGCAGTGAAACTAGCATCAATGAGCAGTTCTTC. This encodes CASSETSINEQFF.

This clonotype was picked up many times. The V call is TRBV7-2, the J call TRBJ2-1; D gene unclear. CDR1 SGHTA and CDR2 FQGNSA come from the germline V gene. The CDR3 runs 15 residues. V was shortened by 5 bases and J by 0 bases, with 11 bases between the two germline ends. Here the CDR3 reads CASSVPPNSYNEQFF. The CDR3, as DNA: TGTGCCAGCAGCGTTCCCCCGAACTCCTACAATGAGCAGTTCTTC.

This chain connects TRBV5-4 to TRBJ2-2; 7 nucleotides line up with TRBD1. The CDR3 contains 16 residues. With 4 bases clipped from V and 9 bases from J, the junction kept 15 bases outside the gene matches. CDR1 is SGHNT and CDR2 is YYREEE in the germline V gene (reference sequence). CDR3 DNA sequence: TGTGCCAGCAGCACCGGGCTATACAGGGGTCACCGGGAGCTGTTTTTT. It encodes CASSTGLYRGHRELFF.

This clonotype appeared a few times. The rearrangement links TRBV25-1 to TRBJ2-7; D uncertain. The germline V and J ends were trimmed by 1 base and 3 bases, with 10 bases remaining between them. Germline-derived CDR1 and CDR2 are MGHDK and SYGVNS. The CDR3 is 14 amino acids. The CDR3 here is CASSELEKGYEQYF. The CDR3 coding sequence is TGTGCCAGCAGTGAATTGGAGAAGGGCTACGAGCAGTACTTC.

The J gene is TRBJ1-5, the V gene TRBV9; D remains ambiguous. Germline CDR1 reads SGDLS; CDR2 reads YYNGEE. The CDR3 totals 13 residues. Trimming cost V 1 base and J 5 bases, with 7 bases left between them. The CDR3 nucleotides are TGTGCCAGCAGCGTAAGTGGGGATCAGCCCCAGCATTTT. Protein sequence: CASSVSGDQPQHF.

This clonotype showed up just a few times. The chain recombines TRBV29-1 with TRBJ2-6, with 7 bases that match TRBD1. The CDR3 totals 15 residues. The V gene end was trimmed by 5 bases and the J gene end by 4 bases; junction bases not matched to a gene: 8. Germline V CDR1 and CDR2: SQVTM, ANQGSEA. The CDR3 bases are TGCAGCGTTACGACAGGGTTGGACGGGGCCAACGTCCTGACTTTC. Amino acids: CSVTTGLDGANVLTF.

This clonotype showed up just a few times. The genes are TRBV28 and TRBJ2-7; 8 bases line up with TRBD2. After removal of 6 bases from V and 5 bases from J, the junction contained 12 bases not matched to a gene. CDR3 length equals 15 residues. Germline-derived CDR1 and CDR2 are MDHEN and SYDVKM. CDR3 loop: CASRPPLAGGDEQYF. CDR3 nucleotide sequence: TGTGCCAGCAGACCGCCTCTCGCGGGAGGCGACGAGCAGTACTTC.

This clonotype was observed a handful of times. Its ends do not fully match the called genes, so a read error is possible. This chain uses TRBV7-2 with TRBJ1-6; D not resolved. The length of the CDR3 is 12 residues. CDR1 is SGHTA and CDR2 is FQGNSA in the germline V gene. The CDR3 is CASSSFNSPLHF. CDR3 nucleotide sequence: TGTGCCAGCAGTTCCTTTAATTCACCCCTCCACTTT. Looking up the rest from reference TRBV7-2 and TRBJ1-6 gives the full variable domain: GAGVSQSPSNKVTEKGKDVELRCDPISGHTALYWYRQSLGQGLEFLIYFQGNSAPDKSGLPSDRFSAERTGGSVSTLTIQRTQQEDSAVYLCASSSFNSPLHFGNGTRLTVT.